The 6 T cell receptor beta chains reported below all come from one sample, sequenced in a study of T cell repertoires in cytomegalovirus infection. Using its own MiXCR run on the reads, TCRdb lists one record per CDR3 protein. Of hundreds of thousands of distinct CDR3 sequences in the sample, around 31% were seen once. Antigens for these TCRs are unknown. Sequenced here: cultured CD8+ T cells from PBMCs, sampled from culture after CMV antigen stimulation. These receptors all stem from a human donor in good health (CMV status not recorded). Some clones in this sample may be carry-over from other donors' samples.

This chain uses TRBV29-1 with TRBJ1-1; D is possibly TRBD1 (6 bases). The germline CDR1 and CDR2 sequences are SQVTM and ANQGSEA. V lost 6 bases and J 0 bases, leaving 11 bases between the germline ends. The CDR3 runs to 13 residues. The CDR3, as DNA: TGCAGCGTCTTACAGGGAATGAACACTGAAGCTTTCTTT. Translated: CSVLQGMNTEAFF.

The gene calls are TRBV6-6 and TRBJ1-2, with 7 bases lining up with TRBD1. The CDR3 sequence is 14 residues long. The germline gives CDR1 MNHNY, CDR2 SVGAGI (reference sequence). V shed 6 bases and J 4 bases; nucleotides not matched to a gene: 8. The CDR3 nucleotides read TGTGCCAGCAGGCCAGGAACAGGGGCCTATGGCTACACCTTC. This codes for CASRPGTGAYGYTF.

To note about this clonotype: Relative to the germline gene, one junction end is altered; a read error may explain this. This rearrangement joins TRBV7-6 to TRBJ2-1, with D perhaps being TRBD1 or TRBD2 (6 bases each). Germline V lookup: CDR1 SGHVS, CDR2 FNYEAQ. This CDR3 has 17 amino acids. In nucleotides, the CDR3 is TGTGCCAGGAGCTTACGAGGTCGGGGGCCAAGGCACAATGAGCAGTTCTTC. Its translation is CARSLRGRGPRHNEQFF.

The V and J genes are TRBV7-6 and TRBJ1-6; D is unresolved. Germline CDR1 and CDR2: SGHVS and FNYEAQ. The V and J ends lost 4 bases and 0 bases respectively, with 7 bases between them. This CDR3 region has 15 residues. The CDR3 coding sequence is TGTGCCAGCAGCTACCCTAGCTCCTATAATTCACCCCTCCACTTT. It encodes CASSYPSSYNSPLHF.

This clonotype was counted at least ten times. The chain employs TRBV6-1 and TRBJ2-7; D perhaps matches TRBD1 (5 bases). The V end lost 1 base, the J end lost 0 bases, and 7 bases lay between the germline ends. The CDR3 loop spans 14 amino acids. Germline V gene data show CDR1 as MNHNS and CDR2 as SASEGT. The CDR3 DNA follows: TGTGCCAGCAGTGAAGGAACAGGCTCCTACGAGCAGTACGTC. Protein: CASSEGTGSYEQYV.

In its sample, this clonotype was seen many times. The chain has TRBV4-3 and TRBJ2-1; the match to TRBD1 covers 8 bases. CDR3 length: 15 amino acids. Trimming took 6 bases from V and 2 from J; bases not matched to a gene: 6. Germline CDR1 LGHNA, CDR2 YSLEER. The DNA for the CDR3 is TGCGCCAGCAGTCGATACAGGGGGGCCTACAATGAGCAGTTCTTC. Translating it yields CASSRYRGAYNEQFF.